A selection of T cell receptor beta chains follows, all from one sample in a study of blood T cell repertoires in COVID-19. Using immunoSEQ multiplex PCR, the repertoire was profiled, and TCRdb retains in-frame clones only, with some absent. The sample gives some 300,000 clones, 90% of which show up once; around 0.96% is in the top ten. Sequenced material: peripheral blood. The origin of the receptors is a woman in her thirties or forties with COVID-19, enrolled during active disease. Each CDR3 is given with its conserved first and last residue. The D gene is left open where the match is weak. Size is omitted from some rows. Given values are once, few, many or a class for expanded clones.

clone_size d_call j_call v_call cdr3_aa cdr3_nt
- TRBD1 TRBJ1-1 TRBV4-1 CASSRGGKGRNDRAGTEAFF TGCGCCAGCAGCCGAGGGGGAAAGGGGAGGAATGACAGGGCGGGCACTGAAGCTTTCTTT
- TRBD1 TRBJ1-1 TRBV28 CASSFVRTGVGDTEAFF TGTGCCAGCAGTTTCGTCAGGACAGGGGTAGGGGACACTGAAGCTTTCTTT
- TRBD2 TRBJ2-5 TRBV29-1 CSVPLAGVKETQYF TGCAGCGTTCCACTAGCGGGAGTAAAAGAGACCCAGTACTTC
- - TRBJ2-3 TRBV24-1 CATSGRGGSTDTQYF TGTGCCACCAGTGGCCGAGGCGGGAGCACAGATACGCAGTATTTT
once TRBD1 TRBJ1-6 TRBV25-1 CASSDFGQGDSPLHF TGTGCCAGCAGTGATTTTGGACAGGGGGATTCACCCCTCCACTTT
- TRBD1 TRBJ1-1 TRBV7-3 CASSPGQANTEAFF TGTGCCAGCAGCCCGGGACAGGCGAACACTGAAGCTTTCTTT
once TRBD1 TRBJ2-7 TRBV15 CATRAGGSYEQYF TGTGCCACGAGGGCAGGGGGCAGCTACGAGCAGTACTTC
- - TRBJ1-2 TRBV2 CASTLSRESSGYTF TGTGCCAGCACCTTATCCCGGGAGAGTTCTGGCTACACCTTC
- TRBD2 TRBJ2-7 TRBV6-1 CASSEPKLRLAGDYEQYF TGTGCCAGCAGTGAACCAAAACTACGACTAGCGGGAGACTACGAGCAGTACTTC
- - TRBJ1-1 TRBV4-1 CASQVGGGNTEAFF TGCGCCAGTCAAGTGGGGGGTGGGAACACTGAAGCTTTCTTT
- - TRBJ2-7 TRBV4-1 CASSQGTLSYEQYF TGCGCCAGCAGCCAAGGGACACTCTCCTACGAGCAGTACTTC
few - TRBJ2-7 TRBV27 CASSLRLYYEQYF TGTGCCAGCAGTTTGAGGCTTTACTACGAGCAGTACTTC
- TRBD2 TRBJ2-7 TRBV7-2 CASSLRGTSGSYEQYF TGTGCCAGCAGCTTAAGGGGGACTAGCGGGTCCTACGAGCAGTACTTC
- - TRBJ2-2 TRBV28 CASSTANTGELFF TGTGCCAGCTCTACCGCGAACACCGGGGAGCTGTTTTTT
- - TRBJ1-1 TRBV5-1 CASSLFQAGTEAFF TGCGCCAGCAGCTTGTTCCAGGCGGGCACTGAAGCTTTCTTT